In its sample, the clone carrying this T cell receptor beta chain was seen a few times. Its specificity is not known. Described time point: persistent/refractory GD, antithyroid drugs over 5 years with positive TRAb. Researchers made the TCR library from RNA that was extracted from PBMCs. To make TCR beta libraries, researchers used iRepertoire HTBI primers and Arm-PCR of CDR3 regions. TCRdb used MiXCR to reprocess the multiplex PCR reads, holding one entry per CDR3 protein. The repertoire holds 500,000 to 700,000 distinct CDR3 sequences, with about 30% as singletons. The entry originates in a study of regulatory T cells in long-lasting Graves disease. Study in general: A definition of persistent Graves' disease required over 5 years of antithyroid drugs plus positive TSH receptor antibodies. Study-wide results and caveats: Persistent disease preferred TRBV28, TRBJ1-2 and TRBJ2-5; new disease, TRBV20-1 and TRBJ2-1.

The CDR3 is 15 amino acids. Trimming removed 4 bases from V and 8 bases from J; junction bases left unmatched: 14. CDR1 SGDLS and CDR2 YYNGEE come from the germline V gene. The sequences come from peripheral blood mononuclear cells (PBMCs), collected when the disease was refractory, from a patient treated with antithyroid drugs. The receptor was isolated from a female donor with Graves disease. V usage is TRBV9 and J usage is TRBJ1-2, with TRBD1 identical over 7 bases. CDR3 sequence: CASSTPGTVEGGYTF. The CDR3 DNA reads TGTGCCAGCAGCACTCCCGGGACAGTGGAGGGAGGCTACACCTTC.